The clone carrying this T cell receptor (beta chain) showed up just a few times. Its antigen remains unidentified. Noted time point: pre-sensitization, week 0. Sample treatment: therapeutic diphenylcyclopropenone sensitization with weekly scalp DPC. Every donor had alopecia and was 18 to 70 years old; all were suitable for DPC. TCRdb independently ran MiXCR on the RACE reads; one entry per CDR3 protein. The sample has about 260,000 distinct CDR3 sequences; about 9% are singletons. The data derive from a study of human T cells and chemical hapten exposure. Study at large: Mainly, slight library volume differences in the pool made TCR yields vary.

Broader study findings: Expanded TCRs showed more large CDR3 clusters than pre-sensitization or healthy control sets. PT1 expanded TCR counts correlated positively with patch test score.

V shed 6 bases and J shed 0 bases, with 11 bases lying between them. In germline, CDR1 is SGHVS, CDR2 FQNEAQ. The CDR3 totals 14 residues. V gene TRBV7-8 combines with J gene TRBJ1-1; D is possibly TRBD1 (5 bases). This receptor was obtained from a woman aged 40 to 50 with alopecia areata. Some clones in this sample may be carry-over from other donors' samples. This specimen consisted of whole blood, obtained in connection with sensitization to the hapten diphenylcyclopropenone (DPC). This CDR3 is CASRAGLMNTEAFF. For the CDR3, the DNA is TGTGCCAGCAGGGCAGGGCTGATGAACACTGAAGCTTTCTTT.